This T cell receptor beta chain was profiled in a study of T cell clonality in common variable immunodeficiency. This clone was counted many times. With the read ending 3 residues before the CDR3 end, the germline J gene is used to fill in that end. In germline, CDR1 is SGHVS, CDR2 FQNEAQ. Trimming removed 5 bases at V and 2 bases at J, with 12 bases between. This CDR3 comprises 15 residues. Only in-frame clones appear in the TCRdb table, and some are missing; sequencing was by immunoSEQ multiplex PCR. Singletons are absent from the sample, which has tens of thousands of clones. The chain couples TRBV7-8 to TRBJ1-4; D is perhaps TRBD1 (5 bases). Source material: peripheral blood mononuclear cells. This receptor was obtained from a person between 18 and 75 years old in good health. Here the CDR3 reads CASSNYRSTNEKLFF. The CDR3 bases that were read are TGTGCCAGCAGCAACTACAGGTCCACTAATGAAAAA.